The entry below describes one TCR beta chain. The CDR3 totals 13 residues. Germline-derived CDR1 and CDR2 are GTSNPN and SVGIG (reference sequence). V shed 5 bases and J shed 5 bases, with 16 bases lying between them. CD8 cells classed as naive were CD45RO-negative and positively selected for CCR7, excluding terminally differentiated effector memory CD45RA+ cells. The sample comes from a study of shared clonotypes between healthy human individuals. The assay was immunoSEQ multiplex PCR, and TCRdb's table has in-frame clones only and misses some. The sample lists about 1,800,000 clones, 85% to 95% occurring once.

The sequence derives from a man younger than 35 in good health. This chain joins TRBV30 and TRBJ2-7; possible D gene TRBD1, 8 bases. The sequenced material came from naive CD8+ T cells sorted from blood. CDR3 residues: CAWELQGGDEQYF. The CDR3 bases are TGTGCCTGGGAACTACAGGGGGGGGACGAGCAGTACTTC.